The 17 T cell receptor beta chains below were found in one sample sequenced in a study of T cells in women clearing cervical HPV infection (dated by TCRdb to 2016 to 2019). Libraries were made using the immunoSEQ multiplex PCR assay. This immuneACCESS table, as held by TCRdb, lists in-frame sequences with V and J called but not all clones. Of the missing ones, under half trace to an unresolved V gene in checked studies; the others have no known cause. For this sample, the table gives 25,000 to 35,000 clones. Roughly 8% of the sample lies in the top ten. What was sequenced was blood buffy coat. The receptors were sampled from a woman aged 18-69 years with a cervical HPV16 infection that either progressed to CIN3+ or cleared (not recorded which).

In the case of this clone: The read terminates 3 residues before the CDR3 end, so the remaining end is supplied by the germline J gene. J is TRBJ2-3 and V is TRBV19, with 12 bases identical to TRBD1. After removal of 4 bases from V and 2 bases from J, the junction contained 13 bases not matched to a gene. Germline V gene data show CDR1 as LNHDA and CDR2 as SQIVND (reference sequence). CDR3 length: 19 amino acids. CDR3 sequence reads: CASSTGQGASGSLTDTQYF. The part of the CDR3 DNA that was read is TGTGCCAGTAGTACGGGACAGGGGGCTAGCGGGAGTCTCACAGATACG.

As to this clone: The CDR3 goes on 3 residues after the read ends, and that part is filled in from the germline J gene. The chain employs TRBV2 and TRBJ1-5, with D possibly matching TRBD1 (5 bases). The CDR3 totals 15 residues. Germline V CDR1 and CDR2: SNHLY, FYNNEI. Trimming took 8 bases from V and 4 from J, leaving 18 bases between them. The CDR3 spells CASLPSRQLNQPQHF. CDR3 bases read: TGTGCCAGCCTCCCTTCCCGACAGCTGAATCAGCCC.

This chain's CDR3 is CASSVRGEGEKLFF. CDR3 DNA (partial): TGTGCCAGCAGCGTCAGGGGGGAAGGGGAAAAA. The chain uses TRBV7-2 and TRBJ1-4; 7 nucleotides align to TRBD1. Read sequence stops 3 residues before the CDR3 end, and the germline J gene provides the missing end. Trimming at V came to 5 bases and at J to 8 bases, leaving 8 bases not matched to a gene. CDR1 is SGHTA and CDR2 is FQGNSA in the germline V gene. The CDR3 totals 14 residues.

This CDR3 reads CSARKAGGRTDTQYF. The CDR3 bases that were read are TGCAGTGCTAGAAAGGCGGGGGGTCGCACAGATACC. V usage is TRBV20-1 and J usage is TRBJ2-5; 8 positions agree with TRBD2. The observed sequence ends 3 residues before the CDR3 terminus, with the missing tail filled in from the germline J gene. CDR1 and CDR2 from the germline V gene are DFQATT and SNEGSKA (reference sequence). The CDR3 totals 15 residues.

To note about this clone: The read finishes 3 residues shy of the CDR3 end, and the germline J gene is used to complete it. The V call is TRBV5-1, the J call TRBJ1-1; maybe TRBD1 (6 bases). The CDR3 is 12 residues long. From germline, CDR1 is SGHRS and CDR2 YFSETQ. The CDR3 DNA, read in part, is TGCGCCAGCAGCTTGGAGGCAGGGGTG. Amino acid sequence: CASSLEAGV. The whole CDR3 protein is CASSLEAGVAFF.

As for this clone: Read sequence stops 3 residues before the CDR3 end, and the germline J gene provides the missing end. The chain is built from TRBV5-1 and TRBJ2-5; possible D gene TRBD1, 6 bases. CDR3 size: 16 residues. The germline V and J ends were trimmed by 1 base and 5 bases, with 18 bases remaining between them. CDR1 and CDR2 (germline): SGHRS, YFSETQ. CDR3 sequence reads: CASSLSSLQGIETQYF. The DNA read from the CDR3 is TGCGCCAGCAGCTTGTCAAGTCTCCAGGGGATCGAGACC.

As regards this clone: The read ends 3 residues before the CDR3 terminus; that terminus is restored from the germline J gene. The genes are TRBV7-9 and TRBJ1-2; D is unresolved. CDR1 and CDR2 (germline): SEHNR, FQNEAQ (reference sequence). The CDR3 is made up of 14 amino acids. Trimming pared 1 base from V and 1 base from J, leaving 7 bases between. The part of the CDR3 DNA that was read is TGTGCCAGCAGCTTAGGGCCAGATAACTATGGC. It specifies CASSLGPDNYG. The whole CDR3 protein reads CASSLGPDNYGYTF.

Remarks on this clone: Sequencing ends 3 residues short of the CDR3 end; the germline J gene provides the rest. The chain is built from TRBV6-2 or TRBV6-3 and TRBJ1-4; D ambiguous. Germline assignment: CDR1 MNHEY and CDR2 SVGEGT. There are 14 residues in the CDR3. The part of the CDR3 DNA that was read is TGTGCCAGCAGTTACTCGATAGCACTTTCACCA. It codes for CASSYSIALSP. The CDR3 as a whole reads CASSYSIALSPLFF.

About this clone itself: The read ends 3 residues early relative to the CDR3; the germline J gene fills the gap. The V call is TRBV7-9, the J call TRBJ1-2; 9 nucleotides match TRBD1. The CDR3 has 15 residues. Germline assignment: CDR1 SEHNR and CDR2 FQNEAQ (reference sequence). The CDR3 reads CASSRYDRGYNDYTF. CDR3 bases read: TGTGCCAGCAGCCGTTATGACAGGGGGTACAATGAC.

Worth noting for this clone: The read ends 3 residues shy of where the CDR3 ends; the end is completed using the germline J gene. V is TRBV6-1 and J is TRBJ2-3; 9 positions match TRBD2. The CDR3 loop spans 15 amino acids. The germline gives CDR1 MNHNS, CDR2 SASEGT. J gave up 0 bases and V 3 bases, and 1 base lay outside the gene matches. Incomplete CDR3 DNA: TGTGCCAGCAGTGAGCGGGGGGGTAGCACAGATACG. It specifies CASSERGGSTDT. In full, the CDR3 is CASSERGGSTDTQYF.

In regard to this clone: The CDR3 end falls 3 residues outside the read, so it is completed with the germline J gene. This rearrangement joins TRBV20-1 to TRBJ2-1; 7 positions match TRBD2. CDR3 length: 16 residues. Trimming removed 0 bases from V and 4 bases from J; junction bases left unmatched: 9. The germline V gene has CDR1 DFQATT and CDR2 SNEGSKA (reference sequence). The part of the CDR3 DNA that was read is TGCAGTGCTAGAGAATTTACGCCTAGCGGATACAATGAG. Residues: CSAREFTPSGYNE. The whole CDR3 region reads CSAREFTPSGYNEQFF.

With regard to this clone: From the germline J gene comes the end of the CDR3, since the read stops 3 residues before it. V usage is TRBV19 and J usage is TRBJ2-7, with D possibly being TRBD1 (5 bases). The CDR3 covers 15 residues. V was pared by 1 base and J by 2 bases, with 12 bases between. Germline V gene lookup returns CDR1 LNHDA and CDR2 SQIVND (reference sequence). The chain's CDR3 is CASSIGSGRAYEQYF. The part of the CDR3 DNA that was read is TGTGCCAGTAGTATAGGTTCAGGCAGGGCCTACGAG. The complete variable domain, with remaining parts taken from reference TRBV19 and TRBJ2-7, reads DGGITQSPKYLFRKEGQNVTLSCEQNLNHDAMYWYRQDPGQGLRLIYYSQIVNDFQKGDIAEGYSVSREKKESFPLTVTSAQKNPTAFYLCASSIGSGRAYEQYFGPGTRLTVT.

Regarding this clone: The CDR3 end falls 3 residues outside the read, so it is completed with the germline J gene. The chain is built from TRBV6-4 and TRBJ2-1; D tentatively fits TRBD1 or TRBD2 (5 bases each). V was clipped by 0 bases and J by 7 bases, with 7 bases between them. The CDR3 is 13 amino acids. Germline CDR1 is MRHNA and CDR2 is SNTAGT. The sequenced part of the CDR3 DNA is TGTGCCAGCAGTGACTCTGAGGGGAATGAG. Translation: CASSDSEGNE. The whole CDR3 sequence reads CASSDSEGNEQFF.

Worth noting for this clone: The read terminates 3 residues ahead of where the CDR3 ends, so the germline J gene completes it. V gene TRBV2 combines with J gene TRBJ2-2; D is perhaps TRBD2 (6 bases). Germline lookup yields CDR1 SNHLY and CDR2 FYNNEI. CDR3 size: 15 residues. V was clipped by 6 bases and J by 0 bases, with 11 bases between them. CDR3 residues: CASRETGANTGELFF. The sequenced part of the CDR3 DNA is TGTGCCAGCAGGGAAACGGGGGCGAACACCGGGGAG.

Regarding this clone: The read halts 3 residues ahead of the CDR3 end, with the missing end drawn from the germline J gene. V usage is TRBV30 and J usage is TRBJ1-5; a possible D gene is TRBD1 (6 bases). This CDR3 is 16 amino acids long. Germline V lookup: CDR1 GTSNPN, CDR2 SVGIG (reference sequence). The V end was cut by 0 bases, the J end by 4 bases, with 16 bases between. Here the CDR3 reads CAWSVDMGTLNQPQHF. CDR3 bases read: TGTGCCTGGAGTGTAGATATGGGGACACTTAATCAGCCC. The complete variable domain, with remaining parts taken from reference TRBV30 and TRBJ1-5, reads SQTIHQWPATLVQPVGSPLSLECTVEGTSNPNLYWYRQAAGRGLQLLFYSVGIGQISSEVPQNLSASRPQDRQFILSSKKLLLSDSGFYLCAWSVDMGTLNQPQHFGDGTRLSIL.

About this clone itself: The read halts 3 residues ahead of the CDR3 end, with the missing end drawn from the germline J gene. The chain employs TRBV6-2 or TRBV6-3 and TRBJ1-5; TRBD1 agrees at 9 bases. Germline-derived CDR1 and CDR2 are MNHEY and SVGEGT. V shed 5 bases and J 4 bases; nucleotides not matched to a gene: 9. The CDR3 consists of 16 residues. CDR3 loop: CASSQQQGARNQPQHF. CDR3 bases read: TGTGCCAGCAGTCAACAACAGGGGGCTAGGAATCAGCCC.

Comment on this clone: Read data end 3 residues before the CDR3 end; the end is taken from the germline J gene. This sequence joins TRBV29-1 and TRBJ2-3; D possibly corresponds to TRBD2 (6 bases). Germline V CDR1 and CDR2: SQVTM, ANQGSEA. Deletions cut 6 bases from V and 2 bases from J, with 12 bases between. This CDR3 is 13 amino acids long. The part of the CDR3 DNA that was read is TGCAGCGTCCGGAGGGGATCCACAGATACG. Translating gives CSVRRGSTDT. The entire CDR3 reads CSVRRGSTDTQYF.